This TCR beta chain comes out of a study of radiotherapy plus CTLA-4 blockade in lung cancer. About the study: An objective response was seen in under 20% of patients, and disease control in 25% to 40%. Study conclusions and caveats: Once radiotherapy plus ipilimumab had been given, TCR clones derived from tumor expanded in blood. Early blood T cell clone dynamics, with interferon-beta, were reported to best predict response.

Produced via immunoSEQ multiplex PCR; TCRdb's table is partial and in-frame only. The repertoire holds 40,000 to 60,000 clones, with 86% as singletons. Focal radiation with ipilimumab CTLA-4 blockade was given to patients with chemo-refractory metastatic non-small-cell lung cancer. Remarks on this clone: What it binds is unknown.

This TCR was sampled from a human donor with non-small cell lung cancer that progressed on radiotherapy plus ipilimumab. Some clones in this sample may be carry-over from other donors' samples. This sample comprised peripheral blood, obtained from a patient treated with radiotherapy plus ipilimumab.

This chain's CDR3 is CASSVFAVQETQYF. In nucleotides, the CDR3 is TGTGCCAGCAGCGTATTTGCGGTCCAAGAGACCCAGTACTTC. The chain recombines TRBV9 with TRBJ2-5; D remains unclear. Germline-derived CDR1 and CDR2 are SGDLS and YYNGEE. Trimming cost V 1 base and J 1 base, with 8 bases left between them. CDR3 length: 14 residues.